The 6 T cell receptor beta chains presented below share a single source sample, sequenced in a study of siplizumab effects on memory and regulatory T cells. Cells of the mixed lymphocyte reaction were cocultured at 37 degrees C for roughly 6 days. This table comes from immunoSEQ multiplex PCR, and its TCRdb copy is limited to in-frame clones, with some not included. The top ten hold over 8.5% of the sample, which has about 10,000 clones, about 46% seen once. The antigens of these receptors remain unknown. Sequences were obtained from CFSE-low (dividing) CD8+ T cells sorted from an allogeneic mixed lymphocyte reaction. These TCRs come from a human donor in good health; the cells came from an allogeneic mixed lymphocyte reaction.

J is TRBJ2-1 and V is TRBV19; no clear D gene. The CDR3 covers 13 residues. The V gene's germline CDR1 is LNHDA and CDR2 SQIVND (reference sequence). Trimming shortened V by 3 bases and J by 6 bases, and 9 bases separated the two germline ends. The CDR3 is CASSIGRINEQFF. The CDR3 DNA reads as TGTGCCAGTAGTATCGGACGAATCAATGAGCAGTTCTTC.

This clone showed up just a few times. A read error may explain this, as a much larger clone is one base away. This chain uses TRBV6-5 with TRBJ2-7; 12 bases are shared with TRBD1. Germline CDR1 and CDR2: MNHEY and SVGAGI. V lost 4 bases to trimming and J lost 5 bases; unmatched junction nucleotides: 3. The CDR3 is 14 amino acids. DNA for the CDR3: TGTGCCAGCAGTTGGGGACAGGGGGCCCACGAGCAGTACTTC. Translation gives CASSWGQGAHEQYF.

The chain has TRBV5-4 and TRBJ2-5, with 9 bases fitting TRBD2. Near its end, the DNA agrees better with TRBJ2-7, so the J call may be wrong. Looked up from germline, CDR1 is SGHNT and CDR2 is YYREEE (reference sequence). The CDR3 has 16 residues. CDR3 in DNA: TGTGCCAGCAGCTCCTACTCGTCTAGCGGGGAATACGAGCAGTACTTC. This gives the protein CASSSYSSSGEYEQYF.

With regard to this clone: Germline is not matched at one junction end, which may reflect a read error. The same CDR3 arises from other DNA sequences in this sample as well. This sequence joins TRBV7-3 and TRBJ2-1; D might be TRBD1 or TRBD2, each matching 5 bases. The CDR3 covers 13 residues. The germline V gene has CDR1 SGHTA and CDR2 FQGTGA. The CDR3 region has the DNA TGTGCCAGCAGTTTAAGCAGGGAGAATGAGCAGTTCTTC. Translation gives CASSLSRENEQFF.

This clone was seen a single time. This chain connects TRBV19 to TRBJ2-2; TRBD2 agrees at 8 bases. V lost 1 base to trimming and J lost 3 bases; unmatched junction nucleotides: 1. Germline V CDR1 and CDR2: LNHDA, SQIVND (reference sequence). The CDR3 spans 15 residues. The CDR3 sequence is CASSIVGGDTGELFF. The CDR3 DNA follows: TGTGCCAGTAGTATAGTCGGGGGGGACACCGGGGAGCTGTTTTTT.

This clone counts as medium-sized. The chain couples TRBV28 to TRBJ1-1, with D unresolved. Germline V CDR1 and CDR2: MDHEN, SYDVKM. CDR3 length: 11 amino acids. V shed 1 base and J shed 6 bases, with 3 bases lying between them. CDR3 in amino acids: CASSLSPEAFF. The CDR3 DNA sequence: TGTGCCAGCAGTTTATCGCCTGAAGCTTTCTTT.